These 20 T cell receptor beta chains were sequenced from one sample in a study of patients and donors after allogeneic stem cell transplantation. TCRdb ran MiXCR on the RT-PCR reads and lists one entry per CDR3 protein. The sample includes about 160,000 distinct CDR3 sequences, about 40% of them seen just once. Sequenced input: blood, either unsorted or a sorted T cell fraction (not recorded which). These receptors were collected from a human donor who was either an allogeneic HSCT recipient or a stem cell or donor lymphocyte infusion donor (not recorded which). It is not recorded whose cells these are; they may come from a transplant donor.

The DNA of the CDR3 is TGTGCCAGCAGACGGACCCGTAACACCGGGGAGCTGTTTTTT. Residues: CASRRTRNTGELFF. The genes are TRBV9 and TRBJ2-2; D call uncertain. V lost 5 bases and J 2 bases, leaving 10 bases between the germline ends. CDR1 is SGDLS, CDR2 YYNGEE, per germline. The CDR3 totals 14 residues.

The V and J genes are TRBV3-1 and TRBJ1-5; possible D gene TRBD1, 5 bases. Trimming removed 0 bases from V and 5 bases from J, with 14 bases in between. Germline loops: CDR1 LGHDT, CDR2 YNNKEL (reference sequence). CDR3 length: 16 residues. In nucleotides, the CDR3 is TGTGCCAGCAGCCAAGATGGGACCGCGGGGCATCAGCCCCAGCATTTT. Protein sequence: CASSQDGTAGHQPQHF. The full variable domain, completed using reference TRBV3-1 and TRBJ1-5, is DTAVSQTPKYLVTQMGNDKSIKCEQNLGHDTMYWYKQDSKKFLKIMFSYNNKELIINETVPNRFSPKSPDKAHLNLHINSLELGDSAVYFCASSQDGTAGHQPQHFGDGTRLSIL.

This clonotype was seen a few times. V is TRBV12-3 or TRBV12-4 and J is TRBJ1-1; D gene unclear. This CDR3 has 11 residues. V lost 2 bases to trimming and J lost 11 bases, with 9 bases between them. The CDR3 protein is CASSLKEVAFF. CDR3 nucleotide sequence: TGTGCCAGCAGTTTAAAGGAAGTGGCTTTCTTT.

This sequence joins TRBV14 and TRBJ2-1; no reliable D call. The CDR3 is made up of 14 amino acids. Looked up from germline, CDR1 is SGHDN and CDR2 is FVKESK. V gave up 3 bases and J gave up 4 bases, with 10 bases separating them. This CDR3 is CASSHRHLYNEQFF. The CDR3 DNA follows: TGTGCCAGCAGCCACCGACACTTATACAATGAGCAGTTCTTC.

This clonotype was observed a few times. J is TRBJ2-5 and V is TRBV9, with TRBD1 as a possible D gene (6 bases). Germline CDR1 is SGDLS and CDR2 is YYNGEE. This CDR3 is 16 amino acids long. The germline V and J ends were trimmed by 0 bases and 2 bases, with 14 bases remaining between them. CDR3 nucleotide sequence: TGTGCCAGCAGCGTAGGCCAGGGGCCGCCTCAAGAGACCCAGTACTTC. Residues: CASSVGQGPPQETQYF.

This chain's CDR3 is CASSESTGDYNSPLHF. The CDR3 coding sequence is TGTGCCAGCAGTGAATCTACAGGGGATTATAATTCACCCCTCCACTTT. V and J are TRBV25-1 and TRBJ1-6, with TRBD1 matching over 7 bases. Germline V gene sequence: CDR1 MGHDK, CDR2 SYGVNS. This CDR3 is built from 16 residues. J lost 4 bases, V lost 1 base, and 4 bases had no gene match.

V gene TRBV20-1 combines with J gene TRBJ2-3, with D hard to call. Trimming cost V 5 bases and J 5 bases, with 14 bases left between them. The CDR3 loop spans 13 amino acids. CDR1 is DFQATT, CDR2 SNEGSKA, per germline (reference sequence). CDR3 protein: CSAAPRDGDTQYF. The CDR3 coding sequence is TGCAGTGCTGCCCCCCGCGATGGAGATACGCAGTATTTT.

The table lists this clonotype with a few counts. The V call is TRBV5-1, the J call TRBJ1-5; D is unresolved. The CDR3 contains 15 residues. V was cut by 4 bases and J by 0 bases, with 11 bases left in between. Germline CDR1 SGHRS, CDR2 YFSETQ. The CDR3 is CASSRTGDSNQPQHF. The CDR3 coding sequence is TGCGCCAGCAGCCGGACGGGAGATAGCAATCAGCCCCAGCATTTT.

The chain combines TRBV7-8 with TRBJ2-5; 14 nucleotides align to TRBD2. There are 16 residues in the CDR3. In germline, CDR1 is SGHVS, CDR2 FQNEAQ. Losses at the gene ends were 4 bases for V and 4 bases for J; bases not matched to a gene: 5. The CDR3 loop reads CASSSGLAGVLETQYF. The CDR3 DNA is TGTGCCAGCAGCTCGGGACTAGCGGGGGTTTTAGAGACCCAGTACTTC.

This chain connects TRBV29-1 to TRBJ2-1; 11 bases fit TRBD2. The J segment lost 7 bases and the V segment lost 3 bases, leaving 5 bases of the junction unmatched. The CDR3 is 14 residues long. CDR1 and CDR2 from the germline V gene are SQVTM and ANQGSEA. CDR3 nucleotide sequence: TGCAGCGTTGATCTAGCGGGGGGCTTTAATGAGCAGTTCTTC. This gives the protein CSVDLAGGFNEQFF.

In this sample, this clonotype turned up a few times. The chain links TRBV12-3 or TRBV12-4 to TRBJ1-5, with TRBD1 matching 8 bases. The CDR3 has 15 residues. Trimming cost V 6 bases and J 6 bases; bases outside gene matches: 10. The CDR3 region is CASSEPPGGLQPQHF. In nucleotides, the CDR3 is TGTGCCAGCAGCGAACCTCCAGGGGGCCTTCAGCCCCAGCATTTT.

In this sample, this clonotype turned up many times. This chain connects TRBV23-1 to TRBJ1-2; 8 positions agree with TRBD1. TRBV23-1 is designated an ORF whose function remains uncertain. The length of the CDR3 is 14 residues. The V segment lost 4 bases and the J segment 5 bases; nucleotides outside the gene matches: 6. The chain's CDR3 is CASSRGTGEYGYTF. CDR3 bases: TGCGCCAGCAGTCGCGGGACAGGAGAATATGGCTACACCTTC.

There are many counts of this clonotype. V and J are TRBV4-2 and TRBJ1-5; TRBD1 agrees at 7 bases. The germline gives CDR1 LGHNA, CDR2 YNFKEQ. The CDR3 totals 17 residues. The J segment lost 2 bases and the V segment lost 1 base, leaving 8 bases of the junction unmatched. CDR3 sequence reads: CASSQVPADRGNQPQHF. CDR3 DNA: TGTGCCAGCAGCCAAGTCCCAGCCGACAGGGGCAATCAGCCCCAGCATTTT.

The rearrangement joins TRBV3-1 to TRBJ1-1; D is uncertain. Germline CDR1 is LGHDT and CDR2 is YNNKEL (reference sequence). The CDR3 length is 18 residues. V lost 0 bases and J lost 0, with 17 bases in between. The CDR3 sequence is CASSQDPQVPPLNTEAFF. The DNA for the CDR3 is TGTGCCAGCAGCCAAGATCCCCAAGTACCCCCTCTGAACACTGAAGCTTTCTTT.

This chain uses TRBV25-1 with TRBJ2-7, with D unresolved. Trimming removed 4 bases at V and 3 bases at J, with 7 bases between. The length of the CDR3 is 12 residues. Germline V gives CDR1 MGHDK, CDR2 SYGVNS. The CDR3 nucleotides are TGTGCCAGCAGTGCGCGCATCTACGAGCAGTACTTC. Its protein is CASSARIYEQYF.

The J gene is TRBJ1-1, the V gene TRBV28, with 9 nucleotides matching TRBD1. J gave up 4 bases and V 5 bases, and 11 bases lay outside the gene matches. CDR1 and CDR2 from the germline V gene are MDHEN and SYDVKM. This CDR3 is 16 amino acids long. The CDR3 protein is CASSPHWGQGITEAFF. CDR3 DNA: TGTGCCAGCAGTCCGCACTGGGGACAGGGTATCACTGAAGCTTTCTTT.

V gene TRBV6-1 combines with J gene TRBJ2-3, with D possibly matching TRBD2 (5 bases). The CDR3 runs 13 residues. Trimming removed 7 bases at V and 2 bases at J, with 10 bases between. Germline assignment: CDR1 MNHNS and CDR2 SASEGT. The DNA of the CDR3 is TGTGCCAGCATTAGGGAGTACACAGATACGCAGTATTTT. Its translation is CASIREYTDTQYF.

This chain joins TRBV7-9 and TRBJ1-5; possibly TRBD1 for D (5 bases). CDR1 is SEHNR and CDR2 is FQNEAQ in the germline V gene (reference sequence). There are 16 residues in the CDR3. Trimming left V 4 bases short and J 2 bases short, with 15 bases between. CDR3 DNA sequence: TGTGCCAGCAGCTCCTCGGGGCGGGAGGGCAATCAGCCCCAGCATTTT. Translation: CASSSSGREGNQPQHF. The whole variable domain, remainder taken from reference TRBV7-9 and TRBJ1-5, is DTGVSQNPRHKITKRGQNVTFRCDPISEHNRLYWYRQTLGQGPEFLTYFQNEAQLEKSRLLSDRFSAERPKGSFSTLEIQRTEQGDSAMYLCASSSSGREGNQPQHFGDGTRLSIL.

There are a few counts of this clonotype. The gene calls are TRBV29-1 and TRBJ1-3; 7 bases match TRBD1. Germline CDR1 reads SQVTM; CDR2 reads ANQGSEA. The CDR3 loop spans 13 amino acids. The ends lost 4 bases at V and 7 bases at J; junction bases unmatched: 7. CDR3 in amino acids: CSVVTGPGNTIYF. The CDR3 DNA is TGCAGCGTTGTGACAGGGCCCGGGAACACCATATATTTT.

A few counts support this clonotype. The CDR3 DNA follows: TGTGCCAGCAGTTTATTCGCTAGCGGGGGGTCCACCCAAGAGACCCAGTACTTC. This sequence encodes CASSLFASGGSTQETQYF. V and J are TRBV12-3 or TRBV12-4 and TRBJ2-5, with TRBD2 matching over 11 bases. This CDR3 contains 18 residues. The J segment lost 1 base and the V segment lost 2 bases, leaving 9 bases of the junction unmatched.